This T cell receptor beta chain appears in the sequencing data of a study of T cell repertoires in aging, cancer and after chemotherapy. About the research overall: Donors were grouped into six age bands spanning 30 or younger through 70 or older. General study findings and limits: Across the chemotherapy interval, each cancer cohort showed higher median generation probability, suggesting thymic rebound.

TRB rearrangements spanning V, D and J were amplified using mixed TRB-A/B primers. TCRdb reprocessed the multiplex PCR reads with MiXCR, giving one entry per CDR3 protein. The sample contains about 13,000 distinct CDR3 sequences, 35% of which appear only once. CDR1 LNHDA and CDR2 SQIVND come from the germline V gene (reference sequence). V dropped 4 bases and J dropped 4 bases, with 19 bases sitting between them. This CDR3 region has 16 residues. Amplification of TCR beta used genomic DNA extracted from peripheral blood. This clonotype appeared a few times. What it binds is unknown. Sequencing used blood. V is TRBV19 and J is TRBJ1-2; D not certain. The TCR was taken from a human donor in good health. The donor label of this sample is uncertain. The CDR3 is CASSRLLDRSVYGYTF. In DNA, the CDR3 is TGTGCCAGTAGTAGGCTCTTAGACCGAAGCGTCTATGGCTACACCTTC.